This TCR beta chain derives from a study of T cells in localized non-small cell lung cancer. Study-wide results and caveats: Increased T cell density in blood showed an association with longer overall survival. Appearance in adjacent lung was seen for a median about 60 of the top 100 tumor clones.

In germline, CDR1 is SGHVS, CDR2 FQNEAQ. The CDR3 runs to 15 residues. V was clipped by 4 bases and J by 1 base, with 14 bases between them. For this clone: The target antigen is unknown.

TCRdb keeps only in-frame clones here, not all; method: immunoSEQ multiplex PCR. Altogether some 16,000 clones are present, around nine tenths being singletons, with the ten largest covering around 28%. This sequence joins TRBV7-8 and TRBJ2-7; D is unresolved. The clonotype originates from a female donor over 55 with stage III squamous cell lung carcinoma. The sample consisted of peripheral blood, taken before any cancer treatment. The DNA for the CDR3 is TGTGCCAGCAGCTCAACCGAGACAAGATCCTACGAGCAGTACTTC. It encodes CASSSTETRSYEQYF. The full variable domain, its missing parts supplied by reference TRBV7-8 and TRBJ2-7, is GAGVSQSPRYKVAKRGQDVALRCDPISGHVSLFWYQQALGQGPEFLTYFQNEAQLDKSGLPSDRFFAERPEGSVSTLKIQRTQQEDSAVYLCASSSTETRSYEQYFGPGTRLTVT.